This T cell receptor beta chain was sequenced for a study of T-cell memory formation after mild COVID-19 (dated by TCRdb to about 2021). Regarding the research as a whole: TCR sequence clusters from the two donors were found to be largely donor specific. T-cell clones expanding and contracting after mild COVID-19 in two donors were tracked by longitudinal TCRalpha and TCRbeta repertoire sequencing. Two young, previously healthy adult volunteers made up the cohort, one male and one female.

This clonotype was seen a few times. Its recognized antigen is unknown. No base qualities exist here, and no much larger clone lies one base off it. Ficoll-Paque density gradient centrifugation was the method used to isolate PBMCs. What the work shows at the level of the full study, not this receptor alone: Contracting CD4+ clones appeared mostly in the CM and EM memory subsets, whereas CD8+ clones were enriched in EMRA. Clones contracting from day 15 to 85 had balanced CD4/CD8 phenotypes, while a second wave expanding from day 15 to 37 was biased towards CD4+. The study included only a couple of mild cases, and larger cohorts that include severe cases with pre-infection samples were judged to be necessary. Whether the second-wave clones peaking on day 37 were SARS-CoV-2 specific was not confirmed. Some responding clones were detected in pre-infection memory, which suggested that pre-existing cross-reactive memory T cells had joined the SARS-CoV-2 response.

TCRdb records Illumina NovaSeq 6000 as the sequencer. cDNA libraries for TCRalpha and TCRbeta were prepared by 5'RACE using constant-segment primers, with sample barcodes and unique molecular identifiers added. Trizol reagent was used to extract RNA from every sample. Library amplification was performed in two PCR steps, and a second sample barcode and Illumina TruSeq adapters were introduced in the second step. Libraries were sequenced on an Illumina NovaSeq with 2 x 150 bp paired-end reads. From the authors' description of their analysis: With migec v1.2.7, reads were demultiplexed and then collapsed into UMI-guided consensus sequences. Using mixcr v2.1.11, the UMI consensuses were aligned to TRA and TRB V and J templates and assembled into clonotypes. Clonotypes were classified as expanded or contracted when called significant by both edgeR and NoisET, with noise models trained on biological replicates. edgeR calls used a false discovery rate-adjusted p below 0.01 and a log2 fold-change threshold of 1. PCA with hierarchical clustering of max-normalized trajectories of the 1000 most abundant clonotypes was used as exploratory dynamics analysis. The CD4 or CD8 phenotype of responding clones was assigned using the separately sequenced CD4+ and CD8+ repertoires. The public reads were reprocessed in TCRdb via fastp at Q25 and MiXCR, keeping in-frame beta chains. For every CDR3 protein sequence, its rows merge into one entry that carries the most common genes and DNA. TCRdb's processing, not the study's, gives the V and J calls here. For this sample there are around 300,000 distinct CDR3 sequences; 8% to 9% appear just once. Clones ranked in the top ten supply approximately 23% of the sample.

The CDR3 starts with the cysteine, ends with the phenylalanine, and has 16 residues. Only the CDR3 region is kept as DNA, spanning 48 bases read in frame from base 1. Trimming takes 8 bases from V and 4 bases from J, and the germline ends sit 20 bases apart. The TCR comes from a man between 18 and 29 years old who had mild COVID-19 (a few samples of this study predate the infection). The sample titles of this study are shuffled in the database, so cell type and time point are left out; the donor was told from shared clones. The V gene is TRBV12-3 or TRBV12-4 and the J gene is TRBJ2-2; 7 matching bases give a weak D call of TRBD1. The sample was PBMCs or a T cell subset sorted from them (not recorded which). The nucleotides are TGTGCCAGCTGCCGCGGGACAGTGGGTCCCACCGGGGAGCTGTTTTTT. It translates as CASCRGTVGPTGELFF.